This TCR beta chain originates from a study of CD8 T cells in Susac syndrome. Reverse transcription used about 0.45 to 1 ug RNA and random hexamers. The amplification used immunoSEQ multiplex PCR on TCR beta CDR3; it spanned 54 Vbeta and 13 Jbeta. TCRdb re-analysed the immunoSEQ multiplex PCR reads in MiXCR, keeping a single row per CDR3 protein. There are 230,000 or so distinct CDR3 sequences in the sample; about 96% occur only once, and roughly 0.1% lies in the top ten. This clonotype occurred once. The V end was cut by 2 bases, the J end by 1 base, with 12 bases between. In germline, CDR1 is SGHVS, CDR2 FQNEAQ. This CDR3 has 15 amino acids.

Sequencing was performed on CD4+ T cells from PBMCs. The chain is built from TRBV7-8 and TRBJ2-7; maybe TRBD2 (5 bases). This receptor was obtained from a human donor with multiple sclerosis. The CDR3 sequence: CASSLSGRTSYEQYF. CDR3 nucleotide sequence: TGTGCCAGCAGCTTAAGTGGGAGAACGTCCTACGAGCAGTACTTC. The entire variable domain, with the rest obtained from reference TRBV7-8 and TRBJ2-7, is as follows: GAGVSQSPRYKVAKRGQDVALRCDPISGHVSLFWYQQALGQGPEFLTYFQNEAQLDKSGLPSDRFFAERPEGSVSTLKIQRTQQEDSAVYLCASSLSGRTSYEQYFGPGTRLTVT.